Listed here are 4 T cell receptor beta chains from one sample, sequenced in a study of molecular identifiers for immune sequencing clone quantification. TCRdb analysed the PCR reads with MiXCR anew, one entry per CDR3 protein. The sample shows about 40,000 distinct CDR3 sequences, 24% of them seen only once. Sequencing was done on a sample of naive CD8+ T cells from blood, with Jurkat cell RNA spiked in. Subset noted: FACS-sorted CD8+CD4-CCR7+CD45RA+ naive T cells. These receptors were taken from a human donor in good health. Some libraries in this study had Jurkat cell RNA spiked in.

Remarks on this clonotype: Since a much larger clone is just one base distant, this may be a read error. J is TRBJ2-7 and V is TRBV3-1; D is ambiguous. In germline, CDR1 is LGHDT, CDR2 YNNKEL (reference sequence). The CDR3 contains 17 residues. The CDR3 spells CACSQGYSQIDFYEQYF. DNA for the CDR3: TGTGCCTGCAGCCAAGGTTACAGCCAGATCGACTTCTACGAGCAGTACTTC.

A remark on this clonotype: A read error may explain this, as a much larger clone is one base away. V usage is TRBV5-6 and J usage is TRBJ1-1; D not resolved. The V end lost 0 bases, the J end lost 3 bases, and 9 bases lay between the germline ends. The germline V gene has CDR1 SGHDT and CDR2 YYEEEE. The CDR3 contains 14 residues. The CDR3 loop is CASSLGALDTEAFF. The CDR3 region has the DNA TGTGCCAGCAGCTTGGGGGCTTTGGACACTGAAGCTTTCTTT.

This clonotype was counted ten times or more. CDR3 loop: CASIPGTATLAKNIQYF. The CDR3 DNA is TGTGCCAGCATTCCGGGGACAGCCACTTTAGCCAAAAACATTCAGTACTTC. The chain employs TRBV5-5 and TRBJ2-4; 7 bases map to TRBD1. This CDR3 contains 17 residues. Germline CDR1 reads SGHKS; CDR2 reads YYEKEE (reference sequence). After removal of 6 bases from V and 0 bases from J, the junction contained 12 bases not matched to a gene. The complete variable domain, with remaining parts taken from reference TRBV5-5 and TRBJ2-4, reads DAGVTQSPTHLIKTRGQQVTLRCSPISGHKSVSWYQQVLGQGPQFIFQYYEKEERGRGNFPDRFSARQFPNYSSELNVNALLLGDSALYLCASIPGTATLAKNIQYFGAGTRLSVL.

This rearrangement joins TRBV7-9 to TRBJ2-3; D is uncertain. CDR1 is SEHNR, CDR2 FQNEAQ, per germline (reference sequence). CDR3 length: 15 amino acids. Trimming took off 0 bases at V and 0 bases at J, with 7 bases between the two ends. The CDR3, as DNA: TGTGCCAGCAGCTTAGCGGCGGCTAGCACAGATACGCAGTATTTT. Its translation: CASSLAAASTDTQYF. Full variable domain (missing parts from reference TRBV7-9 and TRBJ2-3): DTGVSQNPRHKITKRGQNVTFRCDPISEHNRLYWYRQTLGQGPEFLTYFQNEAQLEKSRLLSDRFSAERPKGSFSTLEIQRTEQGDSAMYLCASSLAAASTDTQYFGPGTRLTVL.